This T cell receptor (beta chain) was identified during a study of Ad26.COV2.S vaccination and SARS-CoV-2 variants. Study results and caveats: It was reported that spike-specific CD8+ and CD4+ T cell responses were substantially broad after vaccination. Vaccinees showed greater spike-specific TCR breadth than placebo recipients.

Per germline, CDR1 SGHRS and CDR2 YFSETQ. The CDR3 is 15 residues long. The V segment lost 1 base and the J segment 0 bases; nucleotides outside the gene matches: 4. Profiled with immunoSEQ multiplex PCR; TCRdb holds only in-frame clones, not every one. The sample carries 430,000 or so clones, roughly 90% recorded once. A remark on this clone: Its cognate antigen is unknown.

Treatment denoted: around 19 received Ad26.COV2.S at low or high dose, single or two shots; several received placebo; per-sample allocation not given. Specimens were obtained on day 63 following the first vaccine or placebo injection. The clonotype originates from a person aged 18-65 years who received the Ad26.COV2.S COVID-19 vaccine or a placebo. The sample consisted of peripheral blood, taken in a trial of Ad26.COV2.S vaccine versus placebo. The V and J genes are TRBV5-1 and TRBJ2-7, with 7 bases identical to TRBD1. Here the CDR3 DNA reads TGCGCCAGCAGCTTGTGGGGACAGAACTCCTACGAGCAGTACTTC. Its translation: CASSLWGQNSYEQYF.